The TCR beta chain described here comes from a study of T cells after yellow fever vaccination. In its sample, this clonotype was seen many times. UMIs were added to TCR cDNA along with a universal primer site when it was made by 5'RACE template switching. TCRdb re-called the 5' RACE reads through MiXCR, storing one row per CDR3 protein. The data show about 210,000 distinct CDR3 sequences, less than 3.5% seen once. Germline CDR1 SGHTA, CDR2 FQGTGA. This CDR3 contains 17 residues. Trimming at V came to 4 bases and at J to 7 bases, leaving 12 bases not matched to a gene. This TCR came from a man between 18 and 35 years old who received the YFV17D yellow fever vaccine. The material sequenced was CD4+ T cells sorted from PBMCs, taken 10 days after the yellow fever booster vaccination. The J gene is TRBJ2-1, the V gene TRBV7-3; 11 bases map to TRBD2. CDR3 protein: CASSSNALAGGGNEQFF. For the CDR3, the DNA is TGTGCCAGCAGCTCAAACGCGCTAGCGGGGGGAGGGAATGAGCAGTTCTTC.